This T cell receptor (beta chain) was captured in a study of cytomegalovirus exposure and HLA in healthy donors. Overall study context: The same platform was used for the approximately 110 validation repertoires and the 500 to 700 first-cohort repertoires, a later analysis reported.

Notes on the study in general: The tendency of first-cohort TCR clusters to co-occur in the 120 or so validation repertoires was the finding of a later analysis. A few chains tied to CMV proved CMV antigen-specific in vitro.

Note on this clone: Its cognate antigen is unknown.

Germline assignment: CDR1 LGHNA and CDR2 YNFKEQ. Deletions cut 4 bases from V and 3 bases from J, with 12 bases between. The CDR3 totals 14 residues. Clones were read by immunoSEQ multiplex PCR, and TCRdb kept only the in-frame ones, dropping some. The sample lists roughly 100,000 clones, 85% occurring once. The chain has TRBV4-2 and TRBJ1-1; TRBD1 is a possible D gene (6 bases). Sequenced sample: PBMCs. This receptor was identified in a man between 18 and 29 years old in good health and CMV-seropositive. The CDR3 loop is CASSPQGIHTEAFF. The CDR3 DNA follows: TGTGCCAGCAGCCCTCAGGGGATCCACACTGAAGCTTTCTTT.